This T cell receptor (beta chain) was recovered during a study of beta chain features in type 1 diabetes. Notes on the study in general: Unsettled here was the matter of whether HLA type influences TCRB rearrangement. Shorter templates may be favored by PCR, equally so in patients and controls. Shortening of TCRB CDR3s, moderate but significant, appeared in all four CD4+ subsets of Type 1 diabetes patients.

Of note for this clone: Its specificity is not known.

The CDR3 extends over 13 amino acids. Trimming pared 7 bases from V and 1 base from J, leaving 10 bases between. Germline V gene sequence: CDR1 MNHNY, CDR2 SVGAGI (reference sequence). All of the isolated RNA was reverse transcribed, so expressed TCRB transcripts were sequenced. Data came from immunoSEQ multiplex PCR; TCRdb stores just in-frame clones and leaves some out. The sample lists 970,000 or so clones, 15% to 20% occurring once. Populations obtained by sorting all exceeded 95% purity. The clonotype comes from a woman aged 18-29 years in good health. Input material: naive CD4+ T cells from blood. This rearrangement joins TRBV6-6 to TRBJ1-2, with D hard to call. CDR3: CASTRQDNYGYTF. As DNA, the CDR3 is TGTGCCAGCACTCGACAAGATAACTATGGCTACACCTTC.